The present TCR beta chain was sequenced within a study of blood T cell repertoires in COVID-19. Background on the study: Researchers got acute and convalescent COVID-19 samples from the United States, Italy and Spain.

This clone was detected only once. All enrollees were about 18 to 90 years old and from 20 to 25 US areas. Cohort allocation depended upon clinical history that participants reported. The assay was immunoSEQ multiplex PCR, and TCRdb's table has in-frame clones only and misses some. The sample has roughly 310,000 clones; roughly nine tenths are singletons. The CDR3 consists of 13 residues. With 2 bases removed from V and 1 base from J, the gap between germline ends came to 6 bases. The germline CDR1 and CDR2 sequences are GTSNPN and SVGIG (reference sequence). The chain couples TRBV30 to TRBJ1-5, with unresolved D. The clonotype originates from a man between 60 and 70 years old who had recovered from COVID-19. The sequenced material came from PBMCs or T cells enriched from blood (not recorded which). As DNA, the CDR3 is TGTGCCTGGAGTACCAGGAGCAATCAGCCCCAGCATTTT. This codes for CAWSTRSNQPQHF.